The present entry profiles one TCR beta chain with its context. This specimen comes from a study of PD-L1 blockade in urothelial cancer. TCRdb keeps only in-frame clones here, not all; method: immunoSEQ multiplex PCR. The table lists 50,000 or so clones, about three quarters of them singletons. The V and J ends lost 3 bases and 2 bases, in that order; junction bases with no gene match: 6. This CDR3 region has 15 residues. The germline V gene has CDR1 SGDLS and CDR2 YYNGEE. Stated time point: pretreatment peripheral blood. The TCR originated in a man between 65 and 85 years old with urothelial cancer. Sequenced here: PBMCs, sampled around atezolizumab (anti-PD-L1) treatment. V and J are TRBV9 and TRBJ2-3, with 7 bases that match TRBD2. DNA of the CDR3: TGTGCCAGCAGCGCTGGCGGGGGTTACACAGATACGCAGTATTTT. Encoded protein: CASSAGGGYTDTQYF.